These 31 T cell receptor beta chains were sequenced from one sample in a study of shared clonotypes between healthy human individuals. The protocol was immunoSEQ multiplex PCR, while the TCRdb copy is restricted to in-frame clones and leaves out a portion. This table has 450,000 or so clones, approximately 71% appearing once. Specimen: PBMCs. The receptors shown here come from a middle-aged woman in good health. Some clones in this sample may be carry-over from other donors' samples.

Worth noting for this clone: The junction shows a germline mismatch at one end, possibly a read error. The V gene is TRBV6-5, the J gene TRBJ2-7, with D perhaps TRBD2 (6 bases). CDR3 length equals 13 residues. CDR1 MNHEY and CDR2 SVGAGI come from the germline V gene. The CDR3: CARSCAGRGMGLF. The CDR3 DNA sequence: TGTGCCAGATCTTGCGCGGGAAGAGGAATGGGTTTGTTC.

The chain joins TRBV19 to TRBJ2-2; D is perhaps TRBD1 or TRBD2 (5 bases each). Trimming removed 4 bases at V and 4 bases at J, with 16 bases between. Looked up from germline, CDR1 is LNHDA and CDR2 is SQIVND (reference sequence). This CDR3 has 16 amino acids. The CDR3 loop is CASSTGTGAGTGELFF. DNA of the CDR3: TGTGCCAGTAGTACGGGGACCGGGGCGGGCACCGGGGAGCTGTTTTTT.

The genes are TRBV7-2 and TRBJ1-3; no clear D. CDR1 and CDR2 (germline): SGHTA, FQGNSA. V dropped 5 bases and J dropped 1 base, with 6 bases sitting between them. The length of the CDR3 is 13 residues. The CDR3 loop reads CASSPSSGNTIYF. In DNA, the CDR3 is TGTGCCAGCAGCCCCAGTTCTGGAAACACCATATATTTT. The full variable domain, in which reference TRBV7-2 and TRBJ1-3 provide the parts outside the CDR3, is GAGVSQSPSNKVTEKGKDVELRCDPISGHTALYWYRQSLGQGLEFLIYFQGNSAPDKSGLPSDRFSAERTGGSVSTLTIQRTQQEDSAVYLCASSPSSGNTIYFGEGSWLTVV.

The chain carries TRBV5-6 and TRBJ1-5, with D unresolved. Trimming pared 4 bases from V and 7 bases from J, leaving 9 bases between. The CDR3 runs to 12 residues. The V gene's germline CDR1 is SGHDT and CDR2 YYEEEE. This CDR3 reads CASSSKGQPQHF. DNA of the CDR3: TGTGCCAGCAGCAGTAAAGGGCAGCCCCAGCATTTT.

As concerns this clone: This sequence is one base from a far larger clone and is likely a read error. The chain is built from TRBV6-6 and TRBJ1-1; no clear D gene. The germline V gene has CDR1 MNHNY and CDR2 SVGAGI (reference sequence). The length of the CDR3 is 13 residues. CDR3 sequence reads: CTSSRTENTEAFF. CDR3 DNA: TGTACCAGCAGTCGAACAGAGAACACTGAAGCTTTCTTT.

This clone was seen repeatedly, ten times or more. The chain links TRBV5-4 to TRBJ1-1; D ambiguous. V lost 0 bases, J lost 0 bases, and 6 bases lay in between. This CDR3 contains 14 residues. CDR1 and CDR2 (germline): SGHNT, YYREEE (reference sequence). CDR3 nucleotide sequence: TGTGCCAGCAGCTTGGACAGACTGAACACTGAAGCTTTCTTT. Residues: CASSLDRLNTEAFF. Supplemented by reference TRBV5-4 and TRBJ1-1, the full variable domain reads ETGVTQSPTHLIKTRGQQVTLRCSSQSGHNTVSWYQQALGQGPQFIFQYYREEENGRGNFPPRFSGLQFPNYSSELNVNALELDDSALYLCASSLDRLNTEAFFGQGTRLTVV.

The table lists this clone with a count of one. A much bigger clone sits one base away, suggesting this may be a read error. This chain uses TRBV28 with TRBJ2-7; D not certain. CDR1 is MDHEN and CDR2 is SYDVKM in the germline V gene. The CDR3 length is 13 residues. The CDR3 bases are TGTGCCAGCAGTTTAAAATTCTACTACAAGCAGTACTTC. As protein: CASSLKFYYKQYF.

J is TRBJ1-5 and V is TRBV9, with D tentatively TRBD1 (6 bases). Trimming cost V 3 bases and J 1 base, with 14 bases left between them. Germline assignment: CDR1 SGDLS and CDR2 YYNGEE. The CDR3 contains 16 residues. CDR3 DNA sequence: TGTGCCAGCAGCGGGGGGCCTTCAAAAAGCAATCAGCCCCAGCATTTT. Protein sequence: CASSGGPSKSNQPQHF.

The chain carries TRBV7-2 and TRBJ1-1; a weak D match, TRBD1 (5 bases). V was cut by 10 bases and J by 4 bases, with 19 bases left in between. The CDR3 covers 14 residues. Per germline, CDR1 SGHTA and CDR2 FQGNSA. The CDR3 DNA follows: TGTGCCAAAAAGGAGGGGCTTGTGACCACTGAAGCTTTCTTT. It specifies CAKKEGLVTTEAFF.

The V gene is TRBV29-1, the J gene TRBJ1-2; D remains ambiguous. Per germline, CDR1 SQVTM and CDR2 ANQGSEA. Trimming removed 3 bases at V and 8 bases at J, with 10 bases between. The CDR3 runs to 11 residues. CDR3 amino acids: CSVEVGRGYTF. CDR3 sequence (DNA): TGCAGCGTTGAGGTGGGGAGAGGCTACACCTTC.

The rearrangement joins TRBV7-8 to TRBJ2-7, with TRBD2 as a possible D gene (6 bases). Germline V gene sequence: CDR1 SGHVS, CDR2 FQNEAQ. V was trimmed by 2 bases and J by 1 base, leaving 18 bases between them. The CDR3 totals 17 residues. In DNA, the CDR3 is TGTGCCAGCAGCTTAAGAGCGGGCGGCCTTTTTTCCTACGAGCAGTACTTC. Amino acids: CASSLRAGGLFSYEQYF. The variable domain in full, completed from reference TRBV7-8 and TRBJ2-7, reads GAGVSQSPRYKVAKRGQDVALRCDPISGHVSLFWYQQALGQGPEFLTYFQNEAQLDKSGLPSDRFFAERPEGSVSTLKIQRTQQEDSAVYLCASSLRAGGLFSYEQYFGPGTRLTVT.

The V and J genes are TRBV6-5 and TRBJ2-3; D gene ambiguous. Trimming stripped 0 bases from V and 0 bases from J, with 10 bases between. CDR3 length equals 16 residues. From germline, CDR1 is MNHEY and CDR2 SVGAGI. In nucleotides, the CDR3 is TGTGCCAGCAGTTACTCGATTAGCCCCAGCACAGATACGCAGTATTTT. As protein: CASSYSISPSTDTQYF.

This clone appeared many times. Within the sample, other DNA sequences also encode this same CDR3. The chain has TRBV6-4 and TRBJ2-5, with 9 bases identical to TRBD2. The length of the CDR3 is 15 residues. The V and J ends lost 3 bases and 4 bases, in that order; junction bases with no gene match: 6. The germline V gene encodes CDR1 MRHNA and CDR2 SNTAGT. CDR3 protein: CASSELAGEGETQYF. DNA for the CDR3: TGTGCCAGCAGTGAGTTAGCGGGAGAAGGAGAGACCCAGTACTTC.

V gene TRBV11-2 combines with J gene TRBJ2-4; TRBD2 matches 7 bases. CDR3 length: 14 residues. From germline, CDR1 is SGHAT and CDR2 FQNNGV. With V trimmed by 2 bases and J by 7 bases, 5 bases remained unmatched. CDR3: CASSLSGRANIQYF. The CDR3, as DNA: TGTGCCAGCAGCTTATCTGGGAGGGCGAACATTCAGTACTTC.

This chain connects TRBV6-9 to TRBJ2-7; no reliable D call. Germline V CDR1 and CDR2: MNHGY, SVAAGI. Trimming stripped 5 bases from V and 4 bases from J, with 6 bases between. The CDR3 has 11 amino acids. The CDR3 spells CASSVQYEQYF. The DNA of the CDR3 is TGTGCCAGCAGTGTACAGTACGAGCAGTACTTC.

The rearrangement joins TRBV14 to TRBJ2-1; 10 positions agree with TRBD2. Trimming at V came to 0 bases and at J to 7 bases, leaving 6 bases not matched to a gene. From germline, CDR1 is SGHDN and CDR2 FVKESK. The CDR3 is made up of 16 amino acids. The CDR3 is CASSQDQAGGRNEQFF. Here the CDR3 DNA reads TGTGCCAGCAGCCAAGATCAAGCGGGAGGGAGGAATGAGCAGTTCTTC.

This rearrangement joins TRBV25-1 to TRBJ1-2, with D perhaps TRBD1 (5 bases). With 6 bases removed from V and 4 bases from J, the gap between germline ends came to 18 bases. The germline gives CDR1 MGHDK, CDR2 SYGVNS. This CDR3 has 15 amino acids. The CDR3 DNA reads as TGTGCCAGCAGAGGCTCCCAAGGGGACTTCTATGGCTACACCTTC. Protein: CASRGSQGDFYGYTF.

This clone was seen once. The V call is TRBV15, the J call TRBJ1-1; 8 nucleotides line up with TRBD1. V lost 8 bases and J lost 6; bases outside the gene matches: 8. The CDR3 is 13 amino acids. Germline lookup yields CDR1 LNHNV and CDR2 YYDKDF (reference sequence). The CDR3 nucleotides read TGTGCCACCTACTCCCAGGGGGCCTCTGAAGCTTTCTTT. Protein: CATYSQGASEAFF.

The chain couples TRBV29-1 to TRBJ2-3; D remains unclear. Germline CDR1 and CDR2: SQVTM and ANQGSEA. Between the trimmed V and J ends, which lost 6 bases and 0 bases, there was a span of 7 bases. CDR3 length: 12 residues. The CDR3 bases are TGCAGCGTCACCCGAAGCACAGATACGCAGTATTTT. Translated: CSVTRSTDTQYF.

In this sample, this clone turned up many times. V usage is TRBV11-2 and J usage is TRBJ1-1; D gene ambiguous. Germline-derived CDR1 and CDR2 are SGHAT and FQNNGV. Trimming shortened V by 0 bases and J by 1 base, and 6 bases separated the two germline ends. There are 14 residues in the CDR3. DNA for the CDR3: TGTGCCAGCAGCTTAGATGGCCCGAACACTGAAGCTTTCTTT. Protein: CASSLDGPNTEAFF.

The chain recombines TRBV29-1 with TRBJ1-3; TRBD1 is a possible D gene (6 bases). Trimming took 5 bases from V and 4 from J, leaving 12 bases between them. Germline CDR1 is SQVTM and CDR2 is ANQGSEA. The CDR3 consists of 13 residues. As DNA, the CDR3 is TGCAGCGTTACACAGGGAGGAGGAAACACCATATATTTT. Translated, it gives CSVTQGGGNTIYF.

This clone is a singleton in its sample. The rearrangement links TRBV29-1 to TRBJ2-1, with TRBD2 matching over 7 bases. V lost 3 bases to trimming and J lost 8 bases; unmatched junction nucleotides: 7. The CDR3 totals 13 residues. Germline V gene sequence: CDR1 SQVTM, CDR2 ANQGSEA. This CDR3 is CSVDRGGRDEQFF. DNA for the CDR3: TGCAGCGTTGATAGGGGTGGGAGGGATGAGCAGTTCTTC.

This clone was detected once. The V gene is TRBV18, the J gene TRBJ1-2; D gene ambiguous. This CDR3 is built from 15 residues. Between the trimmed V and J ends, which lost 3 bases and 4 bases, there was a span of 15 bases. The V gene's germline CDR1 is KGHSH and CDR2 LQKENI. The chain's CDR3 is CASSPNKRDGYGYTF. Here the CDR3 DNA reads TGTGCCAGCTCACCCAACAAAAGGGATGGCTATGGCTACACCTTC.

This chain connects TRBV7-9 to TRBJ2-1, with 10 bases that match TRBD2. CDR1 is SEHNR and CDR2 is FQNEAQ in the germline V gene (reference sequence). V lost 2 bases and J lost 8; bases outside the gene matches: 12. The CDR3 loop spans 17 amino acids. CDR3 residues: CASSLRDPGLARYEQFF. Here the CDR3 DNA reads TGTGCCAGCAGCTTAAGGGACCCGGGACTAGCGCGATATGAGCAGTTCTTC.

The chain recombines TRBV6-5 with TRBJ1-1, with a tentative D call TRBD1 (6 bases). V lost 0 bases, J lost 6 bases, and 17 bases lay in between. Germline V gives CDR1 MNHEY, CDR2 SVGAGI. The CDR3 runs to 16 residues. CDR3 sequence reads: CASSYSNYRDRPEAFF. The CDR3 coding sequence is TGTGCCAGCAGTTACTCTAACTACAGGGACCGCCCTGAAGCTTTCTTT.

About this clone: A far larger clone is just one base off, so this is likely a read error. Different DNA sequences within this sample yield the same CDR3. The chain carries TRBV4-1 and TRBJ2-7; D could derive from TRBD1 or TRBD2 (5 bases each). Germline V gene lookup returns CDR1 MGHRA and CDR2 YSYEKL. This CDR3 contains 15 residues. CDR3 nucleotides: TGCGCCAGCAGCAAAGAAGGGACGGGTCTCGACGAGCAGTACTTC. Protein sequence: CASSKEGTGLDEQYF.

The V and J genes are TRBV30 and TRBJ2-3; 9 bases map to TRBD2. The CDR3 has 15 residues. Trimming took 3 bases from V and 3 from J; bases not matched to a gene: 7. Per germline, CDR1 GTSNPN and CDR2 SVGIG (reference sequence). The CDR3 sequence is CAWRQGLAGTDTQYF. The CDR3 DNA sequence: TGTGCCTGGAGACAAGGGCTAGCGGGAACAGATACGCAGTATTTT.

Concerning this clone: Only one base separates this from a far larger clonotype, so it likely reflects a read error. This is likely a read error, given that the CDR3 carries no conserved phenylalanine or tryptophan at its end. The rearrangement joins TRBV7-9 to TRBJ2-7, with 7 bases identical to TRBD1. Per the germline V gene, CDR1 is SEHNR and CDR2 is FQNEAQ (reference sequence). V was clipped by 3 bases and J by 2 bases; unmatched bases: 4. The CDR3 runs 14 residues. CDR3 amino acids: CASSLGTVTYEQYS. The DNA of the CDR3 is TGTGCCAGCAGCTTGGGGACAGTAACCTACGAGCAGTACTCC.

The CDR3 DNA reads TGTGCCAGCAGGCTAACAAGGACAGCGCACTATGGCTACACCTTC. Its translation: CASRLTRTAHYGYTF. The rearrangement joins TRBV28 to TRBJ1-2; a possible D gene is TRBD1 (6 bases). CDR1 and CDR2 (germline): MDHEN, SYDVKM. Deletions cut 6 bases from V and 3 bases from J, with 17 bases between. The CDR3 is 15 residues long.

A note on this clone: A single base separates this from a much larger clone, so it may be a read error. Other DNA sequences from this sample encode an identical CDR3 as well. This sequence joins TRBV2 and TRBJ2-1, with 12 bases aligning to TRBD2. The CDR3 contains 14 residues. The V gene's germline CDR1 is SNHLY and CDR2 FYNNEI. Trimming removed 7 bases from V and 7 bases from J; junction bases left unmatched: 5. CDR3 nucleotides: TGTGCCAGCACCACTGGGACTAGCGGGAATGAGCAGTTCTTC. Translating it yields CASTTGTSGNEQFF.

The rearrangement uses TRBV18 and TRBJ2-5, with D possibly matching TRBD1 (6 bases). V lost 2 bases and J lost 4, with 8 bases in between. This CDR3 spans 13 amino acids. Germline V gene sequence: CDR1 KGHSH, CDR2 LQKENI. The CDR3 loop reads CASSPYRAETQYF. The CDR3 DNA follows: TGTGCCAGCTCACCATACAGGGCAGAGACCCAGTACTTC.